The 30 T cell receptor beta chains in this list originate from one sample, sequenced in a study of tumor-infiltrating lymphocytes in primary liver carcinoma. The source material, roughly 18-32 mg of unsorted bulk tissue, was used to co-extract RNA and DNA. From 500 to 600 ng of total RNA, TCR beta-specific cDNA was reverse-transcribed using a constant-region primer. Slightly modified ARM-PCR with three nested multiplex PCR rounds yielded TCR beta libraries. TRBV1-TRBV30 forward primers paired with a C-beta reverse primer were used in the first two PCR rounds, which ran approximately 11 cycles each. TCRdb re-called the multiplex PCR reads through MiXCR, storing one row per CDR3 protein. The top ten clones hold around 27% of a sample with roughly 86,000 distinct CDR3 sequences, less than 75% of them seen once. Sequenced material: tumor-adjacent normal liver tissue. All receptors come from a man in his forties with primary liver carcinoma and hepatitis B virus infection.

Of note for this clonotype: At one boundary the junction diverges from the germline segment, which might be a read error. The chain combines TRBV10-3 with TRBJ2-4; D gene uncertain. Germline CDR1 ENHRY, CDR2 SYGVKD. This CDR3 has 13 residues. The CDR3 region has the DNA TGTGTCATCAGTGAGCCAACTAAAAGCATTCAGTACTTC. It encodes CVISEPTKSIQYF.

This rearrangement joins TRBV29-1 to TRBJ2-3, with D possibly being TRBD1 (5 bases). Trimming removed 0 bases at V and 13 bases at J, with 17 bases between. Germline V gives CDR1 SQVTM, CDR2 ANQGSEA. The CDR3 covers 13 residues. DNA for the CDR3: TGCAGCGTTGAAGAAGGGGCTGGAGATACAGAGTATTTT. It encodes CSVEEGAGDTEYF.

The V gene is TRBV5-1, the J gene TRBJ2-7; the D gene is possibly TRBD2 (5 bases). Germline V gene lookup returns CDR1 SGHRS and CDR2 YFSETQ. Between the trimmed V and J ends, which lost 4 bases and 6 bases, there was a span of 23 bases. This CDR3 comprises 16 residues. The CDR3 DNA sequence: TGCGCCAGCAGCCCGAACGTGCTATCGGGAACCGGCGAGCAGTACTTC. It translates to CASSPNVLSGTGEQYF.

There are a few counts of this clonotype. V is TRBV6-1 and J is TRBJ1-6; D is unclear. This CDR3 contains 13 residues. Germline values: CDR1 MNHNS, CDR2 SASEGT. The ends were cut back, 7 bases at V and 4 bases at J, with 8 bases in the middle. The CDR3 is CASTEEYNSPLHF. In DNA form, the CDR3 reads TGTGCCAGCACCGAGGAGTATAATTCACCCCTCCACTTT.

V is TRBV20-1 and J is TRBJ1-6; the D is unclear. The CDR3 contains 17 residues. CDR1 is DFQATT and CDR2 is SNEGSKA in the germline V gene (reference sequence). Trimming left V 2 bases short and J 8 bases short, with 22 bases between. The CDR3 is CSARRIDVRERDSPLHF. In DNA form, the CDR3 reads TGCAGTGCTAGACGTATTGACGTCCGGGAGAGGGATTCACCCCTCCACTTT.

On this clonotype itself: The germline gene is not matched at one end of the junction; a read error may be the cause. This chain uses TRBV6-1 with TRBJ2-3; 9 positions agree with TRBD2. Germline CDR1 reads MNHNS; CDR2 reads SASEGT. CDR3 length: 15 residues. The CDR3 protein is CASSELSGSTYTQYF. The DNA for the CDR3 is TGTGCCAGCAGTGAACTTAGCGGGAGCACATATACGCAGTATTTT.

This clonotype was recorded only once. The chain recombines TRBV5-4 with TRBJ2-7; 9 positions match TRBD2. There are 15 residues in the CDR3. V shed 4 bases, J shed 5 bases, and the junction held 10 bases outside the gene matches. The germline gives CDR1 SGHNT, CDR2 YYREEE (reference sequence). The CDR3 DNA reads as TGTGCCAGCAGCAATCTTAGCGGGAGCGGCGACGAGCAGTACTTC. Its translation is CASSNLSGSGDEQYF.

As to this clonotype: This may be a read error, as it is one base from a much larger clone. The chain joins TRBV28 to TRBJ2-1, with 9 positions matching TRBD1. CDR1 and CDR2 (germline): MDHEN, SYDVKM. The length of the CDR3 is 16 residues. This chain's CDR3 is CAISIALGTGSSQQFF. As DNA, the CDR3 is TGTGCCATCAGTATAGCTTTGGGGACAGGGTCCAGCCAGCAGTTCTTC. The full variable domain, with the rest looked up from reference TRBV28 and TRBJ2-1, is DVKVTQSSRYLVKRTGEKVFLECVQDMDHENMFWYRQDPGLGLRLIYFSYDVKMKEKGDIPEGYSVSREKKERFSLILESASTNQTSMYLCAISIALGTGSSQQFFGPGTRLTVL.

As for this clonotype: An end of the junction does not agree with germline; a read error may underlie this. The rearrangement joins TRBV11-2 to TRBJ2-7, with D possibly called TRBD1 or TRBD2 (6 bases each). The germline V gene encodes CDR1 SGHAT and CDR2 FQNNGV. There are 15 residues in the CDR3. The CDR3 nucleotides are TGTACCAGCAGCTTAGGGGCTGGAGGGGGTATCGAGCAGTACTTC. Encoded protein: CTSSLGAGGGIEQYF.

This clonotype was detected a few times. A read error may be the cause here, since a much bigger clone is one base away. The gene calls are TRBV12-3 or TRBV12-4 and TRBJ2-3; D is unresolved. The CDR3 sequence is 13 residues long. Deletions cut 6 bases from V and 11 bases from J, with 18 bases between. The CDR3, as DNA: TGTGCCAGCAGCCGACCATCCGTTTATATGCAGTATTTT. It encodes CASSRPSVYMQYF.

Comments on this clonotype: The conserved final phenylalanine or tryptophan is absent from the CDR3, which likely points to a read error. V and J are TRBV4-1 and TRBJ2-3; D possibly corresponds to TRBD2 (6 bases). The V gene's germline CDR1 is MGHRA and CDR2 YSYEKL. V lost 0 bases and J lost 2, with 9 bases in between. The CDR3 runs 15 residues. CDR3 sequence (DNA): TGCGCCAGCAGCCAAGAGCCTAGCGCCACAGATACGCAGTATTCC. It encodes CASSQEPSATDTQYS.

This sequence joins TRBV20-1 and TRBJ2-1; perhaps TRBD2 as D (5 bases). Germline V gene lookup returns CDR1 DFQATT and CDR2 SNEGSKA (reference sequence). Trimming took off 0 bases at V and 3 bases at J, with 12 bases between the two ends. The CDR3 runs to 15 residues. CDR3 coding DNA: TGCAGTGCTAGAGATGGGGAGAACGACTACAATGAGCAGTTCTTC. This sequence encodes CSARDGENDYNEQFF.

This clonotype was observed a handful of times. The rearrangement uses TRBV28 and TRBJ2-7; no clear D gene. The ends were cut back, 4 bases at V and 4 bases at J, with 20 bases in the middle. The CDR3 runs to 16 residues. The germline CDR1 and CDR2 sequences are MDHEN and SYDVKM. CDR3 DNA: TGTGCCAGCAGTTCCCCCGGATCCTCGATGGGTTACGAGCAGTACTTC. Its translation: CASSSPGSSMGYEQYF. The whole variable domain, remainder taken from reference TRBV28 and TRBJ2-7, is DVKVTQSSRYLVKRTGEKVFLECVQDMDHENMFWYRQDPGLGLRLIYFSYDVKMKEKGDIPEGYSVSREKKERFSLILESASTNQTSMYLCASSSPGSSMGYEQYFGPGTRLTVT.

Turning to this clonotype: A much larger clone sits a single nucleotide away, making a read error possible. The chain uses TRBV6-1 and TRBJ2-2, with D perhaps matching TRBD2 (6 bases). The CDR3 sequence is 14 residues long. Germline loops: CDR1 MNHNS, CDR2 SASEGT. CDR3 nucleotides: TGTGTCAGCAGTGAAGGGGAGGCTACCGGGGAGCTGTTTTTT. Translation gives CVSSEGEATGELFF.

With regard to this clonotype: One end of the junction varies from germline; a read error may be responsible. The V call is TRBV6-5, the J call TRBJ2-6; 8 bases align to TRBD1. The CDR3 length is 18 residues. Germline-derived CDR1 and CDR2 are MNHEY and SVGAGI. The CDR3 DNA is TGTGCCAACAGCCTTTGGACAGGGATGAAAGCTGGGGCCAACATCCTGACTTTT. This translates into CANSLWTGMKAGANILTF.

The chain combines TRBV29-1 with TRBJ1-1; a weak D match, TRBD1 (5 bases). The CDR3 is made up of 12 amino acids. CDR1 and CDR2 from the germline V gene are SQVTM and ANQGSEA. V was trimmed by 4 bases and J by 4 bases, leaving 10 bases between them. CDR3 protein: CSVVRDGTEAFF. CDR3 DNA: TGCAGCGTTGTTAGGGACGGCACTGAAGCTTTCTTT. Supplemented by reference TRBV29-1 and TRBJ1-1, the full variable domain reads SAVISQKPSRDICQRGTSLTIQCQVDSQVTMMFWYRQQPGQSLTLIATANQGSEATYESGFVIDKFPISRPNLTFSTLTVSNMSPEDSSIYLCSVVRDGTEAFFGQGTRLTVV.

To note about this clonotype: The CDR3 does not close with the conserved phenylalanine or tryptophan, likely indicating a read error. The genes are TRBV11-2 and TRBJ2-5, with D possibly being TRBD2 (6 bases). V gave up 9 bases and J gave up 5 bases, with 22 bases separating them. The germline V gene encodes CDR1 SGHAT and CDR2 FQNNGV. CDR3 length: 15 residues. The CDR3 bases are TGTGCCAGAGGCTTAGGATTGGGGGGACGGGAGACCCAGTACCTC. Amino acid sequence: CARGLGLGGRETQYL.

This sequence joins TRBV5-5 and TRBJ2-2, with TRBD1 identical over 7 bases. J was trimmed by 7 bases and V by 7 bases; bases with no gene match: 7. The germline V gene has CDR1 SGHKS and CDR2 YYEKEE (reference sequence). The CDR3 has 13 amino acids. CDR3 residues: CASCQDRCGELFF. The CDR3 DNA is TGTGCCAGCTGCCAGGACAGGTGCGGGGAGCTGTTTTTT.

Concerning this clonotype: A much more abundant neighbour one base away suggests this may be a read error. V is TRBV12-3 or TRBV12-4 and J is TRBJ2-3; unclear D gene. This CDR3 has 15 residues. The V and J ends lost 3 bases and 0 bases respectively, with 10 bases between them. The CDR3 is CASSFYSASTDTQYF. CDR3 in DNA: TGTGCCAGCAGTTTCTACAGCGCGAGCACAGATACGCAGTATTTT.

This clonotype was recorded at least ten times. CDR3 nucleotides: TGCAGCGTTGCCGGGGGACTAGCGGGAGACTACGAGCAGTACTTC. Residues: CSVAGGLAGDYEQYF. The V call is TRBV29-1, the J call TRBJ2-7, with 14 positions matching TRBD2. The junction had 5 bases not matched to a gene; V was cut back by 4 bases and J by 3 bases. The germline CDR1 and CDR2 sequences are SQVTM and ANQGSEA. This CDR3 is 15 amino acids long.

This clonotype was seen at least ten times. This rearrangement joins TRBV12-3 or TRBV12-4 to TRBJ1-2; D gene ambiguous. Trimming left V 2 bases short and J 2 bases short, with 6 bases between. The CDR3 has 13 amino acids. The CDR3 loop is CASSLLQNYGYTF. For the CDR3, the DNA is TGTGCCAGCAGTTTATTACAGAACTATGGCTACACCTTC.

As to this clonotype: It may be a read error: a sequence one base away is much more abundant. This rearrangement joins TRBV5-1 to TRBJ2-7; maybe TRBD2 (5 bases). The germline V and J ends were trimmed by 6 bases and 3 bases, with 13 bases remaining between them. There are 13 residues in the CDR3. From germline, CDR1 is SGHRS and CDR2 YFSETQ. In DNA form, the CDR3 reads TGCGCCAGCAAGTCGGCGGGTGGCTACGAGCAGTACTTC. Its translation: CASKSAGGYEQYF.

In the case of this clonotype: One end of the junction fails to match germline, which may point to a read error. V is TRBV11-2 and J is TRBJ2-4; D is perhaps TRBD1 (6 bases). The CDR3 has 14 amino acids. Germline V CDR1 and CDR2: SGHAT, FQNNGV. This CDR3 is CACSSPSGAAVQYF. CDR3 sequence (DNA): TGTGCCTGCAGCTCCCCGTCAGGGGCAGCGGTACAGTACTTC.

The V and J genes are TRBV7-2 and TRBJ2-3, with 8 bases matching TRBD2. The CDR3 length is 18 residues. Germline trimming cut 2 bases from V and 0 bases from J; bases unmatched to any gene: 10. Germline assignment: CDR1 SGHTA and CDR2 FQGNSA. CDR3 DNA sequence: TGTGCCAGCAGCTTATCCGTGGTTAGCGGGACTAGCACAGATACGCAGTATTTT. This gives the protein CASSLSVVSGTSTDTQYF.

A note on this clonotype: One end of the junction varies from germline; a read error may be responsible. The chain has TRBV4-1 and TRBJ2-5; D may be TRBD2 (6 bases). The CDR3 is made up of 14 amino acids. Germline CDR1 is MGHRA and CDR2 is YSYEKL. CDR3 protein: CASSQLGLVGTQYF. In DNA form, the CDR3 reads TGTGCCAGTAGCCAACTGGGACTGGTAGGGACCCAGTACTTC.

The genes are TRBV6-1 and TRBJ2-7; TRBD2 aligns across 7 bases. From germline, CDR1 is MNHNS and CDR2 SASEGT. The CDR3 has 15 amino acids. CDR3 protein: CTGSEEAGSSYEQYF. The CDR3 DNA reads TGTACCGGCAGTGAAGAAGCGGGATCTTCCTACGAGCAGTACTTC.

As to this clonotype: The germline gene is not matched at one end of the junction; a read error may be the cause. The chain couples TRBV11-2 to TRBJ2-7, with D maybe TRBD2 (6 bases). The CDR3 totals 11 residues. CDR1 and CDR2 (germline): SGHAT, FQNNGV. CDR3 DNA sequence: TGTGCCAGCAGCTCATGGGGGGAGCAGTGCTTC. It codes for CASSSWGEQCF. Full variable domain (outside the CDR3, taken from reference TRBV11-2 and TRBJ2-7): EAGVAQSPRYKIIEKRQSVAFWCNPISGHATLYWYQQILGQGPKLLIQFQNNGVVDDSQLPKDRFSAERLKGVDSTLKIQPAKLEDSAVYLCASSSWGEQCFGPGTRLTVT.

This clonotype was observed many times. This sequence joins TRBV28 and TRBJ1-4, with a possible D match to TRBD1 (5 bases). Germline V lookup: CDR1 MDHEN, CDR2 SYDVKM. The CDR3 runs 14 residues. Trimming pared 3 bases from V and 4 bases from J, leaving 9 bases between. This chain's CDR3 is CASSFPGGNEKLFF. For the CDR3, the DNA is TGTGCCAGCAGTTTTCCCGGGGGTAATGAAAAACTGTTTTTT. The complete variable domain, with remaining parts taken from reference TRBV28 and TRBJ1-4, reads DVKVTQSSRYLVKRTGEKVFLECVQDMDHENMFWYRQDPGLGLRLIYFSYDVKMKEKGDIPEGYSVSREKKERFSLILESASTNQTSMYLCASSFPGGNEKLFFGSGTQLSVL.

Many counts were recorded for this clonotype. The DNA of the CDR3 is TGCAGCGTTGAATGGGCCAACCACGAGCAGTACTTC. The encoded protein is CSVEWANHEQYF. The chain has TRBV29-1 and TRBJ2-7; D remains unclear. Trimming pared 2 bases from V and 5 bases from J, leaving 10 bases between. CDR1 is SQVTM and CDR2 is ANQGSEA in the germline V gene. CDR3 length: 12 residues.

About this clonotype itself: The conserved phenylalanine or tryptophan is not found at the CDR3 terminus, so this likely reflects a read error. The CDR3 DNA follows: TGTGCCAGCAGTTTCGGGTTAGCGGGAGGGCCGCAAGAGACCCAGTACTTA. This encodes CASSFGLAGGPQETQYL. V is TRBV28 and J is TRBJ2-5, with 11 bases lining up with TRBD2. V lost 3 bases and J lost 2; bases outside the gene matches: 8. This CDR3 contains 17 residues. Germline assignment: CDR1 MDHEN and CDR2 SYDVKM.